Described below is a single T cell receptor beta chain sequence and its context. Its antigen remains unknown. V was trimmed by 9 bases and J by 2 bases, leaving 15 bases between them. This CDR3 is 14 amino acids long. CDR1 MDHEN and CDR2 SYDVKM come from the germline V gene. The data are from a study of shared clonotypes between healthy human individuals. The study's findings and limits: Only blood samples were collected, and tissue repertoires likely differ.

Per the authors' pipeline: Junction-only sequences without quality scores came from ImmunoSEQ, so filtering differed. Here immunoSEQ multiplex PCR was the method, and the copy in TCRdb shows in-frame clones only, minus some. The DNA was the basis for D and trimming; V, J and clone size are from that table. The sample consists of over 2 million clones, 95% of them appearing once. The sequencing sample was made of naive CD4+ T cells sorted from blood. The subset is: CD45RA+ positively selected. This clonotype was sampled from a man aged 18 to 29 in good health. J is TRBJ2-3 and V is TRBV28, with D unclear. CDR3 DNA sequence: TGTGCCAGTAAGGACCGGCCCTTCACAGATACGCAGTATTTT. Translated, it gives CASKDRPFTDTQYF.